This T cell receptor (beta chain) was recorded in a study of blood T cell repertoires in COVID-19. Turning to the study itself: PBMCs, B-cell-depleted T cells, or T cells were the source of the cDNA or gDNA that made up the material.

The CDR3 has 14 residues. Per the germline V gene, CDR1 is SGHRS and CDR2 is YFSETQ. Trimming took off 0 bases at V and 5 bases at J, with 11 bases between the two ends. Comments on this clone: This CDR3 is also generated by other DNA sequences in the sample.

TCRdb keeps only in-frame clones here, not all; method: immunoSEQ multiplex PCR. The sample has roughly 80,000 clones; over 80% are singletons. This sequence originates from a human donor in a cohort sampled during active COVID-19. This rearrangement joins TRBV5-1 to TRBJ2-5; D is possibly TRBD1 (5 bases). Sequenced material: peripheral blood. The DNA of the CDR3 is TGCGCCAGCAGCTTGGGGCAGGGAAGGGAGACCCAGTACTTC. This encodes CASSLGQGRETQYF.